This is a list of T cell receptor beta chains from one sample in a study of T cell responses to AZD1222 COVID-19 vaccine. Clones were read by immunoSEQ multiplex PCR, and TCRdb kept only the in-frame ones, dropping some. The sample yields more than 150,000 clones, 92% seen once. The source material was peripheral blood, sampled on day 0 of AZD1222 vaccination. These receptors were collected from an adult in good health. The CDR3 runs from the conserved cysteine through the conserved F or W. The D gene is left open where the match is weak. Size tells how often a clone was seen (once, few, many) or the class of an expanded clone, and some rows leave it out.

TRBV12-3/TRBV12-4	TRBD1	.	TRBJ1-6	TGTGCCAGCAGTCTCGCGAGACAGGGGACCCTCCACTTT	CASSLARQGTLHF
TRBV19	.	.	TRBJ1-5	TGTGCCAGTAGTATAGATCGGGGCGTTAATCAGCCCCAGCATTTT	CASSIDRGVNQPQHF
TRBV9	TRBD1	.	TRBJ1-3	TGTGCCAGCAGCGTTAAGACAGGGAGACCCAACACCATATATTTT	CASSVKTGRPNTIYF
TRBV7-9	.	.	TRBJ2-1	TGTGCCAGCAGGCCGGCAGCGGCCTACAATGAGCAGTTCTTC	CASRPAAAYNEQFF
TRBV6-5	.	.	TRBJ2-1	TGTGCCAGCAGTACAGGGGGACTAGATCTCAGTGAGCAGTTCTTC	CASSTGGLDLSEQFF
TRBV5-1	TRBD1	once	TRBJ2-7	TGCGCCAGCAGTCAGGGGGAGCGGAGCTCCTACGAGCAGTACTTC	CASSQGERSSYEQYF
TRBV6-2/TRBV6-3	.	.	TRBJ2-7	TGTGCCAGCAGCTCTCCCCCTGACCGCGAGCAGTACTTC	CASSSPPDREQYF
TRBV9	TRBD1	.	TRBJ1-1	TGTGCCAGCAGCCCAAGGACAGGGGGGAACACTGAAGCTTTCTTT	CASSPRTGGNTEAFF
TRBV4-1	.	once	TRBJ2-3	TGCGCCAGCAGCCAAGGCGAGAAGGTATCGTACACAGATACGCAGTATTTT	CASSQGEKVSYTDTQYF
TRBV24-1	.	.	TRBJ2-1	TGTGCCACCAGTGCCGGCAATTACAATGAGCAGTTCTTC	CATSAGNYNEQFF
TRBV6-4	TRBD2	once	TRBJ2-6	TGTGCCAGCACTCGGGAGGCTGGGGCCAACGTCCTGACTTTC	CASTREAGANVLTF
TRBV11-2	.	.	TRBJ1-4	TGTGCCAGCAGCCCGCGGACCGATGCTAATGAAAAACTGTTTTTT	CASSPRTDANEKLFF
TRBV19	TRBD2	.	TRBJ2-1	TGTGCCAGTAGTAGTTTAGCGGGATACAATGAGCAGTTCTTC	CASSSLAGYNEQFF
TRBV10-1	.	once	TRBJ1-6	TGCGCCAGCAGTGCGGGGAATGGCTCACCCCTCCACTTT	CASSAGNGSPLHF
TRBV19	TRBD1	.	TRBJ2-7	TGTGCCAGTAGTACCGGGACAGGGGTAAACTACGAGCAGTACTTC	CASSTGTGVNYEQYF
TRBV7-6	.	once	TRBJ2-3	TGTGCCAGCAGCTTGACGCATAGTAAGACGCAGTATTTT	CASSLTHSKTQYF
TRBV4-2	.	.	TRBJ2-2	TGTGCCAGCAGCCAAGAGACTAGACCCGGGGAGCTGTTTTTT	CASSQETRPGELFF
TRBV10-2	TRBD1	.	TRBJ1-1	TGCGCCAGCATAAAAACAGGGGGGAACACTGAAGCTTTCTTT	CASIKTGGNTEAFF
TRBV18	TRBD1	.	TRBJ1-1	TGTGCCAGCCAAACAGGGGGCATCCCTGAAGCTTTCTTT	CASQTGGIPEAFF
TRBV30	TRBD1	once	TRBJ1-6	TGTGCCTGGGAGCGGGACAGGGGGTCACCCCTCCACTTT	CAWERDRGSPLHF
TRBV15	.	.	TRBJ1-5	TGTGCCACCAGCAGAGATAATTGGCAGGGGAAGCAGCCCCAGCATTTT	CATSRDNWQGKQPQHF
TRBV6-4	TRBD2	.	TRBJ2-7	TGTGCCAGCAGTGACTCCAGGAGACTAGCGGGGAATTGGGGCTTC	CASSDSRRLAGNWGF
TRBV28	.	.	TRBJ1-2	TGTGCCAGCAGTTTAGTTCCAGGGACGGGGGGCTACACCTTC	CASSLVPGTGGYTF
TRBV27	.	.	TRBJ2-1	TGTGCCAGCAGTTTCCGTGACAATAATGAGCAGTTCTTC	CASSFRDNNEQFF
TRBV9	.	.	TRBJ1-2	TGTGCCAGTTCAGCCAGGGGAAGAGGAGCTAACTATGGCTACACCTTC	CASSARGRGANYGYTF
TRBV25-1	.	.	TRBJ1-1	TGTGCCAGCAGCGCGTACAGGGAGTCTTTCTTT	CASSAYRESFF
TRBV28	.	.	TRBJ1-5	TGTGCCAGCGGGCAGGGTGGTTATAGCAATCAGCCCCAGCATTTT	CASGQGGYSNQPQHF
TRBV7-9	.	once	TRBJ2-1	TGTGCCAGCAGCTTATCAGCGTACAATGAGCAGTTCTTC	CASSLSAYNEQFF
TRBV4-2	TRBD2	.	TRBJ2-1	TGTGCCAGCAGCCGAACGCTTACACTAGCGGGAGGCTTGAGTGGGTTCTTC	CASSRTLTLAGGLSGFF